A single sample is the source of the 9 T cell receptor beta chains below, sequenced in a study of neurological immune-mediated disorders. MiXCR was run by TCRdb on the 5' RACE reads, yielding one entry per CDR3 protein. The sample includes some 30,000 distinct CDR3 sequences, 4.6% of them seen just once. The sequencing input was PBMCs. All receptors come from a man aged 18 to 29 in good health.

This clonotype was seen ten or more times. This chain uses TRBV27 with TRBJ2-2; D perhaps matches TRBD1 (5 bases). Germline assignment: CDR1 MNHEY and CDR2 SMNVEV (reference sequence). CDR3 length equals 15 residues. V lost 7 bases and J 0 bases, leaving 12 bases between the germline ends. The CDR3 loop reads CASKTETANTGELFF. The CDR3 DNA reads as TGTGCCAGCAAGACAGAAACCGCGAACACCGGGGAGCTGTTTTTT.

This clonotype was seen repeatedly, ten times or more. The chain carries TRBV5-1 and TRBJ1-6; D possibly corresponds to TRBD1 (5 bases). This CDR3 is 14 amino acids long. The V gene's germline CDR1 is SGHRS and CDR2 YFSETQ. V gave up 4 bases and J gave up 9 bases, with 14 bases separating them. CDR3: CASSLGGGGSPLHF. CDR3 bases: TGCGCCAGCAGCCTCGGGGGAGGTGGTTCACCCCTCCACTTT.

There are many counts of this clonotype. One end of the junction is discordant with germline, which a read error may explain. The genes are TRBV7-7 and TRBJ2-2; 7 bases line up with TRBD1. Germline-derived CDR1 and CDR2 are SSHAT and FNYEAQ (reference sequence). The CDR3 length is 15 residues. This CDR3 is CASSPGTANTGELFF. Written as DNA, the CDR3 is TGTGCTAGCAGCCCCGGGACAGCGAACACCGGGGAGCTGTTTTTT. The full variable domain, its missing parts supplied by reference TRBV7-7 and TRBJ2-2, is GAGVSQSPRYKVTKRGQDVTLRCDPISSHATLYWYQQALGQGPEFLTYFNYEAQPDKSGLPSDRFSAERPEGSISTLTIQRTEQRDSAMYRCASSPGTANTGELFFGEGSRLTVL.

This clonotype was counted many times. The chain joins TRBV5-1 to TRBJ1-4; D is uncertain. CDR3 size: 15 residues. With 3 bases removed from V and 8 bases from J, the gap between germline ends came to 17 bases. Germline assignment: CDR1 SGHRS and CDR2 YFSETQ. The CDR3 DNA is TGCGCCAGCAGCTCCACTGGCGGGAAGGGAGAAAAACTGTTTTTT. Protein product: CASSSTGGKGEKLFF.

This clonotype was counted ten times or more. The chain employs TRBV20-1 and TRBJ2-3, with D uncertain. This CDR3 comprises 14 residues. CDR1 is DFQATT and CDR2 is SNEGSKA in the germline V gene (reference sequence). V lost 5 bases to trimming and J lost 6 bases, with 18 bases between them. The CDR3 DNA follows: TGCAGTGCTCAGGACGGCGATGGGTCCGATACGCAGTATTTT. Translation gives CSAQDGDGSDTQYF.

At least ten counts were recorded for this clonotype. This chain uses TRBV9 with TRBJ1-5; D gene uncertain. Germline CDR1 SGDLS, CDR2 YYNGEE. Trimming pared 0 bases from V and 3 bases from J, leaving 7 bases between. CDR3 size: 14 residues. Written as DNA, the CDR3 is TGTGCCAGCAGCGTAGGTGCCAACAATCAGCCCCAGCATTTT. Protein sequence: CASSVGANNQPQHF.

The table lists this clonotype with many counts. The CDR3: CATSDLSTDARSYNEQFF. CDR3 in DNA: TGTGCCACCAGTGACCTTTCGACAGATGCCCGCTCCTACAATGAGCAGTTCTTC. The chain employs TRBV24-1 and TRBJ2-1, with D tentatively TRBD1 (5 bases). From germline, CDR1 is KGHDR and CDR2 SFDVKD. Trimming pared 4 bases from V and 0 bases from J, leaving 18 bases between. CDR3 length: 18 residues.

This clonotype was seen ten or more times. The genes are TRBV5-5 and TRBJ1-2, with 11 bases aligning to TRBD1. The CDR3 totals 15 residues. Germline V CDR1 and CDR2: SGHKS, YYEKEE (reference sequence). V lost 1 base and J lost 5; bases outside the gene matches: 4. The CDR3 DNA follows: TGTGCCAGCAGCTTGACCGGGACAGGGGGATATGGCTACACCTTC. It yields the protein CASSLTGTGGYGYTF.

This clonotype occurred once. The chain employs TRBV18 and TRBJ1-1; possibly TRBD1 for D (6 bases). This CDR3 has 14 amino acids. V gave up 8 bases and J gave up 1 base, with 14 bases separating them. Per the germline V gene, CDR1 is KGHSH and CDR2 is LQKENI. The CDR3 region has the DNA TGTGCCAGCACCAGACAGGCCGCGAACACTGAAGCTTTCTTT. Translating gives CASTRQAANTEAFF.